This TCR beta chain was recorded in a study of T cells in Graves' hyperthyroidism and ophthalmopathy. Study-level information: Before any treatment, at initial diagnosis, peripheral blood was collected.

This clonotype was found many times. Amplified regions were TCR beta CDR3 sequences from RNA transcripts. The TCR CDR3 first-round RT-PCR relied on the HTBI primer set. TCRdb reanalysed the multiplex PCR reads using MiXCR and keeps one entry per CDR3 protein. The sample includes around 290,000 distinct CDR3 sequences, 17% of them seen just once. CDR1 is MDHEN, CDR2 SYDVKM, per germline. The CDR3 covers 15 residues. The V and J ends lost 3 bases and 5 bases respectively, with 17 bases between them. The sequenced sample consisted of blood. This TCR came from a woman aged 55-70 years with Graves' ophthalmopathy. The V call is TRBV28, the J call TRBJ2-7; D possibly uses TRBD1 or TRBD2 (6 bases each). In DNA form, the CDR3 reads TGTGCCAGCAGTTTTCCTACGATTGGGGGGCACGAGCAGTACTTC. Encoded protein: CASSFPTIGGHEQYF.